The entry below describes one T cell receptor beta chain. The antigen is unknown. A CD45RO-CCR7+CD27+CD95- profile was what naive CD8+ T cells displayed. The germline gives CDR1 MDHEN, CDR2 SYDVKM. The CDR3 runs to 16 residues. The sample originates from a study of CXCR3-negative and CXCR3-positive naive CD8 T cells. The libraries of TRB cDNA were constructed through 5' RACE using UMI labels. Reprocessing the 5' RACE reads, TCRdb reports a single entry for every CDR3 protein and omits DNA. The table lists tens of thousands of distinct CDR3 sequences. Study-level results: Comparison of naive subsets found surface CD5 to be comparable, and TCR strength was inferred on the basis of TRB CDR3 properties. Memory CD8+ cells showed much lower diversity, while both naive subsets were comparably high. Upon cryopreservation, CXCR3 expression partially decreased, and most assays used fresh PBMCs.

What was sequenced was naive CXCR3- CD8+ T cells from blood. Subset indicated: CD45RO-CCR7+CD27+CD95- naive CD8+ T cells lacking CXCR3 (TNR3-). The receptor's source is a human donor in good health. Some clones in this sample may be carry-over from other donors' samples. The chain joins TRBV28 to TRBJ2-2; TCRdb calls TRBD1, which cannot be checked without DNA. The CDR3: CASSLGGPGNPGELFF. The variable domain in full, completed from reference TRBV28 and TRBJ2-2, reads DVKVTQSSRYLVKRTGEKVFLECVQDMDHENMFWYRQDPGLGLRLIYFSYDVKMKEKGDIPEGYSVSREKKERFSLILESASTNQTSMYLCASSLGGPGNPGELFFGEGSRLTVL.